The clone carrying this T cell receptor beta chain was observed a handful of times. This CDR3 has 15 amino acids. From germline, CDR1 is GTSNPN and CDR2 SVGIG (reference sequence). J lost 1 base, V lost 3 bases, and 1 base had no gene match. This sample was taken from a study of human T cells and chemical hapten exposure. As for the study in general: Minor pooled library volume differences mainly drove per-sample TCR yield variation.

MiXCR was run by TCRdb on the RACE reads, yielding one entry per CDR3 protein. The sample has some 40,000 distinct CDR3 sequences, about 4% seen once. Time point here: healthy volunteer bleed at 6 weeks. Blood, whole and unfractionated, served as the source for total RNA extraction. The material sequenced was whole blood. V and J are TRBV30 and TRBJ1-5, with 12 bases identical to TRBD1. This receptor was obtained from a human donor in good health. Some clones in this sample may be carry-over from other donors' samples. The CDR3 here is CAWRGQGASNQPQHF. The CDR3 DNA is TGTGCCTGGAGGGGACAGGGGGCAAGCAATCAGCCCCAGCATTTT.